This T cell receptor (beta chain) was found in a study of T cell responses to AZD1222 COVID-19 vaccine. Turning to the study itself: Second-dose schedules of about 4 or about 12 weeks were combined.

This clone was counted once. Its antigen remains unknown. Study-level points and caveats: Seropositive at baseline were only 5 to 7 AZD1222 recipients. Only after the peak T cell response were repertoires sampled.

The assay was immunoSEQ multiplex PCR, and TCRdb's table has in-frame clones only and misses some. The sample includes tens of thousands of clones, more than 80% of them seen just once. CDR3 length: 14 residues. Germline V gene sequence: CDR1 SEHNR, CDR2 FQNEAQ (reference sequence). The germline V and J ends were trimmed by 1 base and 4 bases, with 10 bases remaining between them. Here the sequenced sample was peripheral blood, taken on day 0 of AZD1222 vaccination. This chain links TRBV7-9 with TRBJ1-2, with D possibly being TRBD1 (5 bases). This TCR was recovered from an adult in good health. The chain's CDR3 is CASSLVQGGYGYTF. DNA of the CDR3: TGTGCCAGCAGCTTAGTCCAGGGAGGCTATGGCTACACCTTC.